The clone carrying this TCR beta chain was observed at least ten times. What it recognizes is unknown. This specimen belongs to a study of early T cells in non-severe SARS-CoV-2 infection. Study-wide background: Sequencing was performed on bulk RNA from unsorted whole blood, leaving chains unpaired. Findings and limits, study-wide: Lookups in VDJdb leaned toward anti-spike CD8 responses and missed private and CD4 specificities.

The V and J ends lost 0 bases and 0 bases, in that order; junction bases with no gene match: 9. This CDR3 region has 19 residues. Germline CDR1 is SGHVS and CDR2 is FNYEAQ. Tagging with unique molecular identifiers was applied to individual cDNA molecules. Each CDR3 protein gets one entry after TCRdb re-called the 5' RACE reads with MiXCR. The sample carries about 20,000 distinct CDR3 sequences, around 3.5% recorded once. The receptor was derived from an adult who was a healthcare worker with PCR-confirmed SARS-CoV-2 infection or an uninfected control (not recorded which). The sample was whole blood. V and J are TRBV7-6 and TRBJ2-1; 9 bases are shared with TRBD2. For the CDR3, the DNA is TGTGCCAGCAGCTTAGCGAGGCTAGCGGGGTTGGGCTCCTACAATGAGCAGTTCTTC. This encodes CASSLARLAGLGSYNEQFF.